The next 32 T cell receptor beta chains were all read from a single sample in a study of T cell changes during pregnancy in multiple sclerosis. Clones were sequenced by immunoSEQ multiplex PCR, and TCRdb holds only the in-frame ones, with some missing. The table includes approximately 100,000 clones, approximately 92% detected once. The specimen comprised peripheral blood, sampled in the second trimester of pregnancy. All receptors come from a female donor with multiple sclerosis, enrolled in a pregnancy study.

This clone was detected only once. This sequence joins TRBV9 and TRBJ2-2, with 10 bases fitting TRBD2. Trimming at V came to 0 bases and at J to 2 bases, leaving 7 bases not matched to a gene. The CDR3 totals 18 residues. Germline V gene sequence: CDR1 SGDLS, CDR2 YYNGEE. The CDR3 DNA reads as TGTGCCAGCAGCGTAGTAGCGGGAGGAGGGGGAAACACCGGGGAGCTGTTTTTT. Its translation: CASSVVAGGGGNTGELFF.

The chain is built from TRBV28 and TRBJ1-2; TRBD1 matches at 8 bases. With 3 bases clipped from V and 8 bases from J, the junction kept 11 bases outside the gene matches. The CDR3 totals 15 residues. Germline lookup yields CDR1 MDHEN and CDR2 SYDVKM. The CDR3, as DNA: TGTGCCAGCAGTTTGGGGCAGGGGGCGGGAAGAGGCTACACCTTC. Protein: CASSLGQGAGRGYTF.

As for this clone: Additional DNA sequences in this sample encode the identical CDR3. CDR3 DNA sequence: TGTGCCAGCAGTTACCCTAACAGGGGGCAGGGGGAGACCCAGTACTTC. It is translated as CASSYPNRGQGETQYF. The V and J genes are TRBV6-6 and TRBJ2-5, with 9 bases lining up with TRBD1. Germline V gives CDR1 MNHNY, CDR2 SVGAGI (reference sequence). The CDR3 runs 16 residues. The J segment lost 5 bases and the V segment lost 2 bases, leaving 9 bases of the junction unmatched.

The V call is TRBV7-7, the J call TRBJ2-1; D gene unclear. This CDR3 is 12 amino acids long. Germline CDR1 and CDR2: SSHAT and FNYEAQ (reference sequence). Trimming pared 1 base from V and 13 bases from J, leaving 11 bases between. The CDR3 DNA reads TGTGCCAGCAGCTTAGGTCCTAGGCTACAGTTCTTC. This sequence encodes CASSLGPRLQFF. The full variable domain, in which reference TRBV7-7 and TRBJ2-1 provide the parts outside the CDR3, is GAGVSQSPRYKVTKRGQDVTLRCDPISSHATLYWYQQALGQGPEFLTYFNYEAQPDKSGLPSDRFSAERPEGSISTLTIQRTEQRDSAMYRCASSLGPRLQFFGPGTRLTVL.

The chain combines TRBV7-3 with TRBJ2-1; TRBD2 matches 8 bases. The germline V gene has CDR1 SGHTA and CDR2 FQGTGA. V lost 4 bases, J lost 4 bases, and 6 bases stayed unmatched. The CDR3 runs to 15 residues. CDR3 sequence reads: CASSSEAGVYNEQFF. CDR3 sequence (DNA): TGTGCCAGCAGCTCGGAAGCGGGGGTATACAATGAGCAGTTCTTC.

This chain uses TRBV18 with TRBJ1-1, with 8 bases lining up with TRBD1. V dropped 3 bases and J dropped 11; count of bases not matched to a gene: 5. Germline lookup yields CDR1 KGHSH and CDR2 LQKENI. This CDR3 region has 12 residues. The CDR3 region has the DNA TGTGCCAGCTCACCGGGACAGGTTGGTGCTTTCTTT. Its protein is CASSPGQVGAFF.

The rearrangement links TRBV2 to TRBJ2-7, with TRBD1 matching over 9 bases. Looked up from germline, CDR1 is SNHLY and CDR2 is FYNNEI. This CDR3 is built from 14 residues. J was trimmed by 0 bases and V by 11 bases; bases with no gene match: 8. CDR3 loop: CAGARDRASYEQYF. The CDR3 DNA is TGTGCCGGGGCCCGGGACAGGGCCTCCTACGAGCAGTACTTC.

The chain has TRBV28 and TRBJ1-5, with 7 bases lining up with TRBD1. V trimming: 1 base; J trimming: 7 bases; junction bases outside the gene matches: 7. CDR1 MDHEN and CDR2 SYDVKM come from the germline V gene. CDR3 length equals 15 residues. CDR3 sequence (DNA): TGTGCCAGCAGTTTATCGGACAGGTTTGGACAGCCCCAGCATTTT. Its translation is CASSLSDRFGQPQHF.

As for this clone: Other DNA sequences in the same sample also yield this CDR3. This chain uses TRBV5-1 with TRBJ1-1; 8 bases line up with TRBD1. Losses at the gene ends were 2 bases for V and 3 bases for J; bases not matched to a gene: 0. CDR1 is SGHRS, CDR2 YFSETQ, per germline. This CDR3 is 13 amino acids long. CDR3 in DNA: TGCGCCAGCAGCTTACAGGGGGACACTGAAGCTTTCTTT. This sequence encodes CASSLQGDTEAFF.

This chain uses TRBV27 with TRBJ1-2; possibly TRBD1 for D (5 bases). V dropped 3 bases and J dropped 3 bases, with 17 bases sitting between them. The CDR3 runs to 16 residues. CDR1 MNHEY and CDR2 SMNVEV come from the germline V gene (reference sequence). CDR3 region: CASSLQTPAGDYGYTF. The CDR3 DNA reads as TGTGCCAGCAGTTTGCAAACCCCGGCGGGGGACTATGGCTACACCTTC.

This sequence joins TRBV19 and TRBJ2-1; 11 bases map to TRBD2. Germline loops: CDR1 LNHDA, CDR2 SQIVND (reference sequence). Trimming took 5 bases from V and 2 from J; bases not matched to a gene: 14. The CDR3 sequence is 19 residues long. The CDR3 DNA reads TGTGCCAGTAGTCTCTTCTCTAGCGGGGGGCCTAACGCCTACAATGAGCAGTTCTTC. It is translated as CASSLFSSGGPNAYNEQFF.

The gene calls are TRBV5-6 and TRBJ2-1; D not certain. CDR3 length: 14 residues. V shed 4 bases and J shed 3 bases, with 11 bases lying between them. From germline, CDR1 is SGHDT and CDR2 YYEEEE. The CDR3 sequence is CASSLLDYYNEQFF. The CDR3 DNA sequence: TGTGCCAGCAGCCTACTTGATTACTACAATGAGCAGTTCTTC.

The chain joins TRBV2 to TRBJ1-2; 8 nucleotides align to TRBD1. In germline, CDR1 is SNHLY, CDR2 FYNNEI. J gave up 4 bases and V 4 bases, and 8 bases lay outside the gene matches. The CDR3 totals 15 residues. The CDR3 sequence is CASSGTGMTSYGYTF. The CDR3 DNA follows: TGTGCCAGCAGTGGGACAGGGATGACGAGCTATGGCTACACCTTC.

The CDR3 sequence: CASSSLDSRYGYTF. The CDR3 region has the DNA TGTGCCAGCAGTTCCTTGGACAGCAGATATGGCTACACCTTC. The rearrangement joins TRBV28 to TRBJ1-2; a possible D gene is TRBD1 (6 bases). Per the germline V gene, CDR1 is MDHEN and CDR2 is SYDVKM. The CDR3 spans 14 residues. Deletions cut 4 bases from V and 5 bases from J, with 14 bases between.

The V and J genes are TRBV10-3 and TRBJ1-3, with 7 bases lining up with TRBD1. V was clipped by 6 bases and J by 0 bases; unmatched bases: 8. CDR3 length equals 16 residues. Germline values: CDR1 ENHRY, CDR2 SYGVKD. The CDR3 sequence is CAIRTRDSSSGNTIYF. In DNA form, the CDR3 reads TGTGCCATCAGGACCCGGGACAGCAGCTCTGGAAACACCATATATTTT.

The V and J genes are TRBV11-2 and TRBJ2-1, with D unresolved. The V and J ends lost 5 bases and 0 bases respectively, with 11 bases between them. Germline CDR1 and CDR2: SGHAT and FQNNGV. The CDR3 extends over 15 amino acids. The CDR3 nucleotides are TGTGCCAGCAGCCTGGAGTGGTTCTCCTACAATGAGCAGTTCTTC. Amino acids: CASSLEWFSYNEQFF.

The chain is built from TRBV7-6 and TRBJ2-5, with D possibly being TRBD1 (7 bases). The V gene's germline CDR1 is SGHVS and CDR2 FNYEAQ. The CDR3 totals 14 residues. V was cut by 4 bases and J by 7 bases, with 16 bases left in between. The CDR3 DNA sequence: TGTGCCAGCAGCTCAGGAGGGGGCTATGTGACCCAGTACTTC. The encoded protein is CASSSGGGYVTQYF.

The rearrangement links TRBV27 to TRBJ1-5; TRBD1 matches at 9 bases. The CDR3 is 14 amino acids. Germline-derived CDR1 and CDR2 are MNHEY and SMNVEV (reference sequence). V shed 6 bases, J shed 7 bases, and the junction held 7 bases outside the gene matches. CDR3 region: CASRIQGAGQPQHF. CDR3 nucleotide sequence: TGTGCCAGCAGGATACAGGGGGCCGGGCAGCCCCAGCATTTT.

In DNA form, the CDR3 reads TGTGCCAGCAGTTACTCAGGACAGGGGCCTTTTTTGACCCAGTACTTC. Encoded protein: CASSYSGQGPFLTQYF. The V call is TRBV6-5, the J call TRBJ2-5; 9 nucleotides line up with TRBD1. This CDR3 is built from 16 residues. Germline CDR1 and CDR2: MNHEY and SVGAGI. J lost 7 bases, V lost 0 bases, and 9 bases had no gene match.

The chain carries TRBV5-1 and TRBJ2-7; 16 bases agree with TRBD2. CDR3 length: 19 residues. Trimming at V came to 4 bases and at J to 4 bases, leaving 14 bases not matched to a gene. In germline, CDR1 is SGHRS, CDR2 YFSETQ. The CDR3 DNA is TGCGCCAGCAGCCAACCGGGACTAGCGGGAGGGGATTGGCGTTACGAGCAGTACTTC. Translated: CASSQPGLAGGDWRYEQYF.

This clone was recorded only once. The genes are TRBV30 and TRBJ1-2, with 7 bases that match TRBD1. The CDR3 is 13 residues long. The J segment lost 6 bases and the V segment lost 5 bases, leaving 9 bases of the junction unmatched. The germline V gene encodes CDR1 GTSNPN and CDR2 SVGIG (reference sequence). The CDR3 coding sequence is TGTGCCTGGGGGGGACAGCGAAAGAATGGCTACACCTTC. This encodes CAWGGQRKNGYTF.

The chain combines TRBV11-2 with TRBJ2-3; 7 bases fit TRBD1. CDR1 and CDR2 (germline): SGHAT, FQNNGV. V lost 6 bases, J lost 0 bases, and 3 bases stayed unmatched. The CDR3 totals 14 residues. The CDR3 coding sequence is TGTGCCAGCAGTCGGGACAGAAGCACAGATACGCAGTATTTT. The encoded protein is CASSRDRSTDTQYF.

The V gene is TRBV4-1, the J gene TRBJ1-6, with D perhaps TRBD1 (6 bases). V was clipped by 1 base and J by 4 bases, with 20 bases between them. CDR3 length: 19 amino acids. Germline values: CDR1 MGHRA, CDR2 YSYEKL. The CDR3 DNA is TGCGCCAGCAGCCAAGCTCCCCTTCTAGGGGGTTCGTATAATTCACCCCTCCACTTT. Translating it yields CASSQAPLLGGSYNSPLHF.

The chain has TRBV6-5 and TRBJ1-1; possible D gene TRBD1, 6 bases. The CDR3 spans 14 residues. From germline, CDR1 is MNHEY and CDR2 SVGAGI. V was cut by 2 bases and J by 5 bases, with 12 bases left in between. The CDR3 DNA is TGTGCCAGCAGTTACCTCATCGGACAGACTGAAGCTTTCTTT. Translation: CASSYLIGQTEAFF.

This chain uses TRBV30 with TRBJ1-1; D is ambiguous. The CDR3 length is 12 residues. The V and J ends lost 3 bases and 6 bases respectively, with 11 bases between them. Per the germline V gene, CDR1 is GTSNPN and CDR2 is SVGIG (reference sequence). The CDR3 sequence is CAWSLQPSEAFF. CDR3 nucleotides: TGTGCCTGGAGCTTACAGCCCTCTGAAGCTTTCTTT.

This chain uses TRBV19 with TRBJ1-1, with D hard to call. With 3 bases removed from V and 2 bases from J, the gap between germline ends came to 16 bases. Germline CDR1 LNHDA, CDR2 SQIVND (reference sequence). The CDR3 is made up of 16 amino acids. The CDR3 bases are TGTGCCAGTAGTATCTCGAGGAACCATGCCAACACTGAAGCTTTCTTT. Translating gives CASSISRNHANTEAFF.

The chain uses TRBV28 and TRBJ1-4; D is unclear. The CDR3 contains 12 residues. Germline values: CDR1 MDHEN, CDR2 SYDVKM. Deletions cut 8 bases from V and 8 bases from J, with 12 bases between. This CDR3 reads CASSFRREKLFF. The CDR3 DNA is TGTGCCAGCTCATTTAGGAGGGAAAAACTGTTTTTT.

CDR3 sequence reads: CASSRRGVSRNTIYF. In DNA form, the CDR3 reads TGTGCCAGCAGCCGGCGGGGGGTGAGCAGAAACACCATATATTTT. The V gene is TRBV11-2, the J gene TRBJ1-3; D possibly corresponds to TRBD1 (5 bases). CDR1 SGHAT and CDR2 FQNNGV come from the germline V gene. V shed 5 bases and J shed 5 bases, with 16 bases lying between them. The CDR3 covers 15 residues. Full variable domain (remainder filled in from reference TRBV11-2 and TRBJ1-3): EAGVAQSPRYKIIEKRQSVAFWCNPISGHATLYWYQQILGQGPKLLIQFQNNGVVDDSQLPKDRFSAERLKGVDSTLKIQPAKLEDSAVYLCASSRRGVSRNTIYFGEGSWLTVV.

The chain carries TRBV29-1 and TRBJ1-1; 8 bases are a match to TRBD1. The CDR3 is 18 residues long. The V segment lost 8 bases and the J segment 1 base; nucleotides outside the gene matches: 21. Germline V CDR1 and CDR2: SQVTM, ANQGSEA. CDR3 DNA: TGCAGCTCCTGGGACAGGCGGCGGCAGGGGTGGCCGAACACTGAAGCTTTCTTT. Residues: CSSWDRRRQGWPNTEAFF.

The chain combines TRBV6-5 with TRBJ2-3, with D possibly matching TRBD1 (5 bases). Germline V gene sequence: CDR1 MNHEY, CDR2 SVGAGI. This CDR3 contains 12 residues. The ends were cut back, 6 bases at V and 7 bases at J, with 11 bases in the middle. CDR3: CASSFDRYTQYF. CDR3 DNA sequence: TGTGCCAGCAGCTTCGACAGATATACGCAGTATTTT.

The chain carries TRBV29-1 and TRBJ1-5; 7 bases map to TRBD1. The V and J ends lost 5 bases and 3 bases, in that order; junction bases with no gene match: 10. The CDR3 spans 15 residues. The germline V gene encodes CDR1 SQVTM and CDR2 ANQGSEA. The CDR3 sequence: CSVHPRDSHNQPQHF. In nucleotides, the CDR3 is TGCAGCGTTCACCCCCGGGACAGTCACAATCAGCCCCAGCATTTT.

This chain joins TRBV11-2 and TRBJ1-1, with 8 bases aligning to TRBD1. The V gene's germline CDR1 is SGHAT and CDR2 FQNNGV. The CDR3 is 14 residues long. The V and J ends lost 5 bases and 0 bases, in that order; junction bases with no gene match: 2. DNA of the CDR3: TGTGCCAGCAGCCCGGGACAGGTGAACACTGAAGCTTTCTTT. Protein sequence: CASSPGQVNTEAFF.